This T cell receptor (beta chain) was captured by sequencing in a study of blood T cells in healthy people across ages. Study results and limitations: Diversity of TCR beta correlated strongly with naive T cell percentage.

CDR1 is SEHNR, CDR2 FQNEAQ, per germline (reference sequence). V was pared by 1 base and J by 8 bases, with 15 bases between. The CDR3 runs 15 residues. A second PCR, run for about 7 to 11 cycles, used a sample-barcoded 5' primer plus a J-beta primer mix. A template-switch adaptor with 12 random nucleotides tagged each cDNA molecule. Each CDR3 protein gets one entry after TCRdb re-called the 5' RACE reads with MiXCR. Among roughly 1.7 million distinct CDR3 sequences, roughly a third were seen once, and the ten largest hold about 11%. This clonotype has a handful of counts. Its antigen is as yet unknown.

This sequence originates from a woman in her twenties or thirties in good health. Sequencing used blood. V usage is TRBV7-9 and J usage is TRBJ2-1; possibly TRBD2 for D (5 bases). CDR3 in DNA: TGTGCCAGCAGCTTAGGGTCCGGGGTGGGCGATGAGCAGTTCTTC. This sequence encodes CASSLGSGVGDEQFF.